Only one count was recorded for the clone carrying this TCR beta chain. As yet, its antigen is unknown. Trimming removed 3 bases at V and 1 base at J, with 7 bases between. Germline CDR1 GTSNPN, CDR2 SVGIG (reference sequence). The CDR3 has 12 residues. This entry is derived from a study of cytomegalovirus exposure and HLA in healthy donors. Clones were sequenced by immunoSEQ multiplex PCR, and TCRdb holds only the in-frame ones, with some missing. The sample gives under 250,000 clones, about 90% of which show up once; approximately 1% is in the top ten. Study results and caveats: The investigators catalogued 150 to 200 TCR beta chains as cytomegalovirus-associated. Rarity marked most TCR sequences, yet some public TCRs occurred in many donors.

The specimen sequenced was PBMCs. This TCR was sampled from a woman between 18 and 29 years old in good health and CMV-seronegative. The rearrangement joins TRBV30 to TRBJ2-7; D perhaps matches TRBD1 (5 bases). The CDR3 DNA reads as TGTGCCTGGAGCTACAGGTCCTACGAGCAGTACTTC. Amino acid sequence: CAWSYRSYEQYF.